The 30 T cell receptor beta chains presented below share a single source sample, sequenced in a study of T cells in narcolepsy. The data were produced by immunoSEQ multiplex PCR, yet TCRdb's version contains in-frame clones alone and is incomplete. The table records about 30,000 clones, under 85% of them present only once. The sample taken for sequencing was CD45RA- memory CD4+ T cells from PBMCs. These receptors were collected from a human donor with narcolepsy.

The sample holds a few counts of this clone. V and J are TRBV7-9 and TRBJ1-5; 9 positions agree with TRBD1. This CDR3 has 19 residues. V dropped 5 bases and J dropped 2; count of bases not matched to a gene: 16. Germline assignment: CDR1 SEHNR and CDR2 FQNEAQ (reference sequence). The CDR3 DNA follows: TGTGCCAGCAGCCTACATTCGGGACAGGGAAAGCTGGGCAATCAGCCCCAGCATTTT. Its protein is CASSLHSGQGKLGNQPQHF.

V gene TRBV19 combines with J gene TRBJ2-3, with no clear D. Germline V gene data show CDR1 as LNHDA and CDR2 as SQIVND (reference sequence). The CDR3 runs 14 residues. Trimming pared 5 bases from V and 6 bases from J, leaving 15 bases between. The CDR3 DNA reads as TGTGCCAGTAGTCTACCCGGGTTATGGGATACGCAGTATTTT. It is translated as CASSLPGLWDTQYF.

This rearrangement joins TRBV5-4 to TRBJ2-6, with a weak D call TRBD1 (5 bases). CDR1 and CDR2 from the germline V gene are SGHNT and YYREEE (reference sequence). CDR3 length: 16 residues. Trimming shortened V by 3 bases and J by 4 bases, and 14 bases separated the two germline ends. In DNA form, the CDR3 reads TGTGCCAGCAGCTGGCAGGGTACGGCGGGGGCCAACGTCCTGACTTTC. Encoded protein: CASSWQGTAGANVLTF. Complete variable domain (other parts from reference TRBV5-4 and TRBJ2-6): ETGVTQSPTHLIKTRGQQVTLRCSSQSGHNTVSWYQQALGQGPQFIFQYYREEENGRGNFPPRFSGLQFPNYSSELNVNALELDDSALYLCASSWQGTAGANVLTFGAGSRLTVL.

This clone has only a few counts. This chain links TRBV4-2 with TRBJ2-1; 7 nucleotides align to TRBD2. Germline V gene sequence: CDR1 LGHNA, CDR2 YNFKEQ. The CDR3 consists of 16 residues. V was pared by 0 bases and J by 3 bases, with 5 bases of the junction left unmatched. This chain's CDR3 is CASSQDLGGNYNEQFF. The CDR3 bases are TGTGCCAGCAGCCAAGATCTCGGGGGGAACTACAATGAGCAGTTCTTC.

This chain joins TRBV5-4 and TRBJ2-1; TRBD2 agrees at 15 bases. The germline CDR1 and CDR2 sequences are SGHNT and YYREEE (reference sequence). V dropped 4 bases and J dropped 9; count of bases not matched to a gene: 8. The CDR3 contains 16 residues. The chain's CDR3 is CASSLPGLAGGSEQFF. The CDR3 region has the DNA TGTGCCAGCAGCCTACCGGGACTAGCGGGGGGCTCTGAGCAGTTCTTC.

V and J are TRBV5-1 and TRBJ1-2; maybe TRBD1 (6 bases). With 4 bases removed from V and 6 bases from J, the gap between germline ends came to 16 bases. Germline V gene lookup returns CDR1 SGHRS and CDR2 YFSETQ. CDR3 length equals 14 residues. Here the CDR3 reads CASSPRTDSHGYTF. CDR3 DNA: TGCGCCAGCAGCCCTAGGACAGATTCCCATGGCTACACCTTC.

This chain links TRBV30 with TRBJ1-1; perhaps TRBD1 as D (6 bases). CDR3 size: 15 residues. Germline V gene lookup returns CDR1 GTSNPN and CDR2 SVGIG (reference sequence). The V end lost 3 bases, the J end lost 2 bases, and 16 bases lay between the germline ends. The CDR3 reads CAWSTWGGLNTEAFF. CDR3 in DNA: TGTGCCTGGAGCACATGGGGGGGCCTTAACACTGAAGCTTTCTTT.

The V gene is TRBV6-6, the J gene TRBJ1-1, with 8 bases lining up with TRBD1. CDR1 MNHNY and CDR2 SVGAGI come from the germline V gene (reference sequence). This CDR3 spans 13 amino acids. With 6 bases clipped from V and 6 bases from J, the junction kept 6 bases outside the gene matches. The CDR3 bases are TGTGCCAGCAGCTCCGCAGGGGGCCCTGAAGCTTTCTTT. Translation: CASSSAGGPEAFF.

This clone has a handful of counts. V and J are TRBV5-4 and TRBJ2-1, with a possible D match to TRBD2 (6 bases). This CDR3 has 17 amino acids. Germline CDR1 reads SGHNT; CDR2 reads YYREEE (reference sequence). Trimming shortened V by 4 bases and J by 8 bases, and 25 bases separated the two germline ends. The CDR3 nucleotides are TGTGCCAGCAGCCCCTCGACTAGTTTCTTGGGTTTCGATGAGCAGTTCTTC. Protein sequence: CASSPSTSFLGFDEQFF.

J is TRBJ2-2 and V is TRBV30; 16 bases map to TRBD2. CDR1 is GTSNPN and CDR2 is SVGIG in the germline V gene (reference sequence). There are 18 residues in the CDR3. V gave up 2 bases and J gave up 6 bases; unmatched junction bases: 9. This chain's CDR3 is CAWSLPGLAGGPAGELFF. CDR3 DNA: TGTGCCTGGAGTCTGCCGGGACTAGCGGGGGGGCCTGCCGGGGAGCTGTTTTTT.

The V gene is TRBV10-3, the J gene TRBJ2-3, with 7 bases fitting TRBD2. This CDR3 comprises 14 residues. With 7 bases clipped from V and 1 base from J, the junction kept 5 bases outside the gene matches. Per the germline V gene, CDR1 is ENHRY and CDR2 is SYGVKD. CDR3 amino acids: CAITGRGGTDTQYF. The CDR3 nucleotides read TGTGCCATCACCGGACGGGGGGGCACAGATACGCAGTATTTT.

The V gene is TRBV7-9, the J gene TRBJ2-7; D is uncertain. This CDR3 is 12 amino acids long. V shed 4 bases and J shed 6 bases, with 10 bases lying between them. CDR1 is SEHNR and CDR2 is FQNEAQ in the germline V gene (reference sequence). In nucleotides, the CDR3 is TGTGCCAGCAGCTACGTCGGGCCCGAGCAGTACTTC. It yields the protein CASSYVGPEQYF.

The chain employs TRBV6-5 and TRBJ2-2, with 8 bases identical to TRBD1. The germline gives CDR1 MNHEY, CDR2 SVGAGI. J was trimmed by 0 bases and V by 11 bases; bases with no gene match: 5. There are 14 residues in the CDR3. CDR3 in amino acids: CASNRGSNTGELFF. The CDR3 nucleotides read TGTGCCTCTAACAGGGGGTCGAACACCGGGGAGCTGTTTTTT.

The V and J genes are TRBV5-4 and TRBJ2-7; D is perhaps TRBD1 or TRBD2 (5 bases each). CDR3 length: 13 amino acids. The V end lost 7 bases, the J end lost 6 bases, and 17 bases lay between the germline ends. Germline V gene sequence: CDR1 SGHNT, CDR2 YYREEE (reference sequence). CDR3 sequence (DNA): TGTGCCAGCGGTATGGGGGTAGGGGTCGAGCAGTACTTC. It yields the protein CASGMGVGVEQYF.

This clone has only a few counts. The chain joins TRBV28 to TRBJ1-1, with 10 bases identical to TRBD1. CDR3 length: 16 residues. Per the germline V gene, CDR1 is MDHEN and CDR2 is SYDVKM. V dropped 8 bases and J dropped 5; count of bases not matched to a gene: 14. This CDR3 reads CASRNRDRGAQTEAFF. For the CDR3, the DNA is TGTGCCAGCCGTAACCGGGACAGGGGCGCCCAGACTGAAGCTTTCTTT.

J is TRBJ1-4 and V is TRBV10-3; maybe TRBD1 (5 bases). Trimming took off 8 bases at V and 8 bases at J, with 21 bases between the two ends. Germline V CDR1 and CDR2: ENHRY, SYGVKD. The CDR3 length is 15 residues. The CDR3 sequence is CAISNGREGGEKLFF. CDR3 nucleotides: TGTGCCATCTCAAACGGCAGGGAGGGTGGCGAAAAACTGTTTTTT.

This clone came up once. J is TRBJ2-2 and V is TRBV7-2; weak D call: TRBD1 (6 bases). Germline-derived CDR1 and CDR2 are SGHTA and FQGNSA. This CDR3 is 16 amino acids long. With 0 bases removed from V and 7 bases from J, the gap between germline ends came to 15 bases. The CDR3 here is CASSLAGAGSGGELFF. CDR3 DNA sequence: TGTGCCAGCAGCTTAGCGGGGGCAGGGTCTGGCGGGGAGCTGTTTTTT.

In regard to this clone: Other nucleotide sequences from this sample produce the same CDR3. The CDR3 DNA reads as TGTGCCAGCAGCTTAAGGGCCGGACTAGCGGGGAGAGAGACCCAGTACTTC. Residues: CASSLRAGLAGRETQYF. The chain couples TRBV7-9 to TRBJ2-5, with 12 bases matching TRBD2. J lost 4 bases, V lost 2 bases, and 8 bases had no gene match. The CDR3 is made up of 17 amino acids. Germline V gene data show CDR1 as SEHNR and CDR2 as FQNEAQ (reference sequence).

The J gene is TRBJ2-7, the V gene TRBV30; D unclear. The CDR3 has 13 residues. Germline V gene lookup returns CDR1 GTSNPN and CDR2 SVGIG (reference sequence). V gave up 5 bases and J gave up 1 base, with 12 bases separating them. The CDR3, as DNA: TGTGCCTGGTCTGATGGGCTGTCCTACGAGCAGTACTTC. Translating gives CAWSDGLSYEQYF.

The gene calls are TRBV9 and TRBJ2-3, with D tentatively TRBD1 (5 bases). Trimming shortened V by 0 bases and J by 2 bases, and 13 bases separated the two germline ends. Germline CDR1 is SGDLS and CDR2 is YYNGEE. The CDR3 is 16 amino acids. CDR3 nucleotides: TGTGCCAGCAGCGTAGTTGAAGGGGCCTTCACAGATACGCAGTATTTT. It yields the protein CASSVVEGAFTDTQYF.

The chain links TRBV28 to TRBJ1-3; D is uncertain. Germline values: CDR1 MDHEN, CDR2 SYDVKM. The V and J ends lost 7 bases and 4 bases respectively, with 11 bases between them. CDR3 length equals 13 residues. CDR3 amino acids: CASTRGYGNTIYF. The CDR3 nucleotides read TGTGCCAGCACCCGAGGGTACGGAAACACCATATATTTT.

The chain has TRBV5-1 and TRBJ2-3; D ambiguous. This CDR3 spans 14 amino acids. Germline V lookup: CDR1 SGHRS, CDR2 YFSETQ. The V and J ends lost 0 bases and 2 bases respectively, with 7 bases between them. This chain's CDR3 is CASSLVSITDTQYF. The CDR3 DNA sequence: TGCGCCAGCAGCTTGGTGTCCATCACAGATACGCAGTATTTT.

This sequence joins TRBV5-4 and TRBJ2-6; D is unresolved. The CDR3 is 16 amino acids. From germline, CDR1 is SGHNT and CDR2 YYREEE (reference sequence). V was cut by 2 bases and J by 1 base, with 10 bases left in between. The CDR3 spells CASSLGWKSGANVLTF. The CDR3 DNA follows: TGTGCCAGCAGCTTAGGGTGGAAGTCTGGGGCCAACGTCCTGACTTTC.

The chain links TRBV6-4 to TRBJ1-1, with a tentative D call TRBD1 (6 bases). Germline loops: CDR1 MRHNA, CDR2 SNTAGT. The CDR3 sequence is 13 residues long. V lost 0 bases, J lost 8 bases, and 10 bases lay in between. In DNA, the CDR3 is TGTGCCAGCAGTGACTCGGTACAGGGAGAAGCTTTCTTT. It yields the protein CASSDSVQGEAFF.

The chain employs TRBV5-1 and TRBJ2-5; a possible D gene is TRBD1 (6 bases). V was clipped by 1 base and J by 5 bases, with 18 bases between them. This CDR3 spans 16 amino acids. Germline V gives CDR1 SGHRS, CDR2 YFSETQ. Here the CDR3 DNA reads TGCGCCAGCAGCTTGTGGCCCGGGGCGCAGGGGGAGACCCAGTACTTC. Translated, it gives CASSLWPGAQGETQYF.

The J gene is TRBJ2-3, the V gene TRBV10-3; 9 nucleotides align to TRBD1. The CDR3 is made up of 15 amino acids. The germline gives CDR1 ENHRY, CDR2 SYGVKD. Losses at the gene ends were 11 bases for V and 1 base for J; bases not matched to a gene: 10. DNA for the CDR3: TGTGCCGCGACAGGGGGGTCAGGGCGCACAGATACGCAGTATTTT. Amino acid sequence: CAATGGSGRTDTQYF.

The V call is TRBV20-1, the J call TRBJ2-7; D may correspond to TRBD1 or TRBD2 (5 bases each). Trimming removed 4 bases from V and 5 bases from J, with 9 bases in between. Germline V gene sequence: CDR1 DFQATT, CDR2 SNEGSKA (reference sequence). The CDR3 runs to 11 residues. Here the CDR3 reads CSANWDHEQYF. The CDR3 nucleotides are TGCAGTGCTAATTGGGACCACGAGCAGTACTTC.

This chain uses TRBV7-9 with TRBJ2-7; 7 nucleotides match TRBD2. The CDR3 has 16 amino acids. The V segment lost 5 bases and the J segment 2 bases; nucleotides outside the gene matches: 12. Per the germline V gene, CDR1 is SEHNR and CDR2 is FQNEAQ (reference sequence). The CDR3 DNA reads as TGTGCCAGCAGCCAACCCCGGAGCGGGGCGACCTACGAGCAGTACTTC. Its translation is CASSQPRSGATYEQYF. Based on the CDR3 plus reference TRBV7-9 and TRBJ2-7, the full variable domain is DTGVSQNPRHKITKRGQNVTFRCDPISEHNRLYWYRQTLGQGPEFLTYFQNEAQLEKSRLLSDRFSAERPKGSFSTLEIQRTEQGDSAMYLCASSQPRSGATYEQYFGPGTRLTVT.

The V and J genes are TRBV11-1 and TRBJ2-5, with 10 bases that match TRBD2. J was trimmed by 9 bases and V by 5 bases; bases with no gene match: 21. There are 18 residues in the CDR3. The germline gives CDR1 SGHAT, CDR2 FQDESV (reference sequence). CDR3 amino acids: CASSLNSAASGGSGAQYF. The CDR3 coding sequence is TGTGCCAGCAGCCTGAACAGCGCGGCTAGCGGGGGTTCCGGGGCCCAGTACTTC.

The V call is TRBV6-5, the J call TRBJ1-1; a weak D match, TRBD1 (6 bases). This CDR3 spans 14 amino acids. V was cut by 6 bases and J by 1 base, with 12 bases left in between. The germline CDR1 and CDR2 sequences are MNHEY and SVGAGI. In DNA, the CDR3 is TGTGCCAGCAGCGCAGGGGCTAAGAACACTGAAGCTTTCTTT. It is translated as CASSAGAKNTEAFF.